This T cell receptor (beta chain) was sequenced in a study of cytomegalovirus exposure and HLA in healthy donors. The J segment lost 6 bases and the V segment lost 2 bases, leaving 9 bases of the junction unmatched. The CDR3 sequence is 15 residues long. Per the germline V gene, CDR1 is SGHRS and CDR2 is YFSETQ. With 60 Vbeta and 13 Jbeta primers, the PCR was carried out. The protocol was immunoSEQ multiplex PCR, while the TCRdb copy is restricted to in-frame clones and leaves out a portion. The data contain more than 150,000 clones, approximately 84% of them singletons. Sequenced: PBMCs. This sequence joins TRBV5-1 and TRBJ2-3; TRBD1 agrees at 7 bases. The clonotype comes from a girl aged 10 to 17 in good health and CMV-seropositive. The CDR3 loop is CASSLRGGSWDTQYF. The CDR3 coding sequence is TGCGCCAGCAGCTTACGAGGGGGCTCCTGGGATACGCAGTATTTT.